The clone carrying this T cell receptor (beta chain) was counted a few times. Stated time point: cycle 4 day 1 (C4D1), after less than seven weeks of nivolumab. Every one of the patients relapsed after autologous stem cell transplantation (brentuximab vedotin exposure was variable). Magnetic negative selection was used to purify CD8+ T cells from thawed PBMCs. The repertoire was sequenced with immunoSEQ multiplex PCR; TCRdb's copy has only in-frame clones and lacks some. This sample carries roughly 12,000 clones, approximately 81% of them seen once, and the ten largest clones take less than 40%. These data are taken from a study of PD-1 blockade in classical Hodgkin lymphoma. Trimming took off 3 bases at V and 8 bases at J, with 13 bases between the two ends. The CDR3 is 13 amino acids. Germline V gives CDR1 LGHNT, CDR2 FRNRAP.

The clonotype was recovered from a human donor with classical Hodgkin lymphoma. The donor label of this sample is uncertain. This chain connects TRBV12-5 to TRBJ1-2, with unresolved D. Sequenced here: CD8+ T cells from blood, sampled before the fourth cycle of nivolumab. The CDR3 bases are TGTGCTAGTGGTTTCTCAAAAGGTAGCGGCTACACCTTC. Translated: CASGFSKGSGYTF.